Presented here are 14 T cell receptor beta chains from one specimen sequenced in a study of T cells expressing NK-cell markers. TCRdb re-called the 5' RACE reads, yielding one record per CDR3 amino acid sequence without DNA. The specimen's table records some 140,000 distinct CDR3 sequences. The sequenced material came from blood T cells: a sorted CD56 or NKG2C T cell subset, CD4+ or CD8+ T cells, or bulk PBMC T cells (not recorded which). All receptors come from a woman between 45 and 60 years old in good health.

V is TRBV7-9 and J is TRBJ2-4; TCRdb's D call of TRBD1 is untestable without DNA. CDR3 length equals 16 residues. Germline lookup yields CDR1 SEHNR and CDR2 FQNEAQ (reference sequence). CDR3 sequence: CASSLDRALAKNIQYF.

This chain joins TRBV19 and TRBJ2-1. Per the germline V gene, CDR1 is LNHDA and CDR2 is SQIVND (reference sequence). CDR3 length: 15 residues. The CDR3 loop reads CASSIAGSSYNEQFF.

V usage is TRBV3-1 and J usage is TRBJ1-6. The germline CDR1 and CDR2 sequences are LGHDT and YNNKEL (reference sequence). This CDR3 contains 16 residues. CDR3 amino acids: CASSQAAGQRYSPLHF.

The rearrangement links TRBV4-1 to TRBJ2-1; TCRdb's assignment of TRBD1 cannot be checked, as there is no DNA. This CDR3 has 16 amino acids. Germline CDR1 reads MGHRA; CDR2 reads YSYEKL. The CDR3 protein is CASSPNGQGSRNEQFF.

The gene calls are TRBV27 and TRBJ2-1; TCRdb selects TRBD2, and the lack of DNA leaves this call unchecked. The CDR3 contains 16 residues. Germline V lookup: CDR1 MNHEY, CDR2 SMNVEV (reference sequence). CDR3 region: CASSLTTSGANNEQFF.

The rearrangement links TRBV20-1 to TRBJ2-1; the D gene TCRdb calls, TRBD1, cannot be checked with no DNA. The CDR3 length is 14 residues. Germline V gene lookup returns CDR1 DFQATT and CDR2 SNEGSKA (reference sequence). The CDR3 reads CSARDKTLANEQFF.

The chain has TRBV5-1 and TRBJ2-1; absent DNA, TCRdb's TRBD2 call cannot be checked. Germline-derived CDR1 and CDR2 are SGHRS and YFSETQ. The CDR3 runs to 17 residues. The CDR3 reads CASSLRTSGSGYNEQFF.

The chain is built from TRBV18 and TRBJ2-1; TCRdb's D call, TRBD2, is unchecked because there is no DNA. Germline values: CDR1 KGHSH, CDR2 LQKENI. This CDR3 has 16 residues. CDR3 sequence: CASSRPGLAGVNEQFF.

The chain couples TRBV12-3 or TRBV12-4 to TRBJ2-7; checking the TCRdb D call of TRBD2 is not possible without DNA. This CDR3 is built from 15 residues. The CDR3 reads CASRGLAGASYEQYF.

This chain links TRBV27 with TRBJ2-7; with no DNA, the TCRdb D assignment of TRBD1 cannot be verified. CDR1 and CDR2 from the germline V gene are MNHEY and SMNVEV (reference sequence). This CDR3 region has 12 residues. Here the CDR3 reads CASSTGSGEQYF.

The V call is TRBV15, the J call TRBJ2-3; TCRdb gives TRBD2 as the D gene, but with no DNA this cannot be confirmed. CDR3 length equals 16 residues. CDR1 is LNHNV and CDR2 is YYDKDF in the germline V gene (reference sequence). The CDR3 reads CATSSRTSATTDTQYF. Using reference TRBV15 and TRBJ2-3 for the parts outside the CDR3, the full variable domain is DAMVIQNPRYQVTQFGKPVTLSCSQTLNHNVMYWYQQKSSQAPKLLFHYYDKDFNNEADTPDNFQSRRPNTSFCFLDIRSPGLGDTAMYLCATSSRTSATTDTQYFGPGTRLTVL.

The chain recombines TRBV4-1 with TRBJ2-1. Germline CDR1 reads MGHRA; CDR2 reads YSYEKL. This CDR3 is 14 amino acids long. CDR3 in amino acids: CASSQAGMDNEQFF.

J is TRBJ2-5 and V is TRBV5-1; with no DNA, the TCRdb D assignment of TRBD1 cannot be verified. The CDR3 is 15 amino acids. Germline CDR1 and CDR2: SGHRS and YFSETQ. The CDR3 reads CASSFPGQGEETQYF.

The chain has TRBV5-5 and TRBJ2-5; as DNA is missing, the TRBD1 call by TCRdb cannot be tested. The V gene's germline CDR1 is SGHKS and CDR2 YYEKEE (reference sequence). CDR3 length: 15 residues. CDR3 sequence reads: CASTQAIGGQETQYF.